This TCR beta chain originates from a study of blood T cell repertoires in COVID-19. Study context: Samples taken during acute and convalescent COVID-19 were collected in the United States, Italy and Spain.

Profiling relied on immunoSEQ multiplex PCR, and the TCRdb table lists in-frame clones only, not all of them. In the table there are about 59,000 clones, roughly 79% of which are singletons. Germline V gives CDR1 LNHDA, CDR2 SQIVND (reference sequence). The CDR3 length is 14 residues. V was pared by 8 bases and J by 5 bases, with 8 bases of the junction left unmatched. The sequencing input was peripheral blood. The chain uses TRBV19 and TRBJ2-5; TRBD1 agrees at 10 bases. The sequence came from an elderly woman with active or convalescent COVID-19. For the CDR3, the DNA is TGTGCCAGTGGGCCGGGACAGGGGATGGAGACCCAGTACTTC. Amino acids: CASGPGQGMETQYF. Combining the CDR3 with reference TRBV19 and TRBJ2-5 gives the whole variable domain DGGITQSPKYLFRKEGQNVTLSCEQNLNHDAMYWYRQDPGQGLRLIYYSQIVNDFQKGDIAEGYSVSREKKESFPLTVTSAQKNPTAFYLCASGPGQGMETQYFGPGTRLLVL.